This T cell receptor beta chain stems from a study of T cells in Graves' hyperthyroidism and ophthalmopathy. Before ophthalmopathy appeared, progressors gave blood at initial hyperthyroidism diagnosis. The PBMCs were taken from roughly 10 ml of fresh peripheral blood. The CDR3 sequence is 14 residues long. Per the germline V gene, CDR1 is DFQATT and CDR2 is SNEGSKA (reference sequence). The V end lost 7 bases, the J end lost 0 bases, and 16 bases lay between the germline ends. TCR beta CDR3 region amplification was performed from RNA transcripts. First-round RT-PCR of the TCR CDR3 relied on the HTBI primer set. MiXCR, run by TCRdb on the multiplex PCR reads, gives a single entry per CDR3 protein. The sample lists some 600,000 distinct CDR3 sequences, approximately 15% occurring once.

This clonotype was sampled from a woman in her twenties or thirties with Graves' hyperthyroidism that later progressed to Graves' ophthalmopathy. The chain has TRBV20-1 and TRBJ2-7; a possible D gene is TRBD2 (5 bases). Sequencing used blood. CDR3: CSVPNTGSSYEQYF. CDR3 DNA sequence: TGCAGTGTTCCTAATACGGGGAGCTCCTACGAGCAGTACTTC.